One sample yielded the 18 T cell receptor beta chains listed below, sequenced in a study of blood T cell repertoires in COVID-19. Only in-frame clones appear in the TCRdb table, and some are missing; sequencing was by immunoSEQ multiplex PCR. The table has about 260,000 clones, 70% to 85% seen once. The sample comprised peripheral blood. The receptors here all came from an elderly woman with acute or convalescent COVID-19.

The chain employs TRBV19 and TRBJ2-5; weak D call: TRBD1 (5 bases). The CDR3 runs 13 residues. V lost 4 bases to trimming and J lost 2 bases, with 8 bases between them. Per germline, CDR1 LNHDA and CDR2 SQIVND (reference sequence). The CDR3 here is CASSRGRQETQYF. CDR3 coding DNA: TGTGCCAGTAGTAGGGGCAGGCAAGAGACCCAGTACTTC.

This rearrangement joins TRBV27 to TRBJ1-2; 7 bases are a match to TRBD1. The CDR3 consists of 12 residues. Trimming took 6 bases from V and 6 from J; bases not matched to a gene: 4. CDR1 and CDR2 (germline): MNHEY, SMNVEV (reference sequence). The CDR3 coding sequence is TGTGCCAGCAGGCAACAGGGGCATGGCTACACCTTC. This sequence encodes CASRQQGHGYTF.

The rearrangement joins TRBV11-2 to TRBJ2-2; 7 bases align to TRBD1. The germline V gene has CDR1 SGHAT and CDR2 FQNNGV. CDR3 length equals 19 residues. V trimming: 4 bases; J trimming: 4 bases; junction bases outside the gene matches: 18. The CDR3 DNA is TGTGCCAGCAGCTCCAGATCCGTCCCAGGACAGGTTGGCACCGGGGAGCTGTTTTTT. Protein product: CASSSRSVPGQVGTGELFF. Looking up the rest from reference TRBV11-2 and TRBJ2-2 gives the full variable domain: EAGVAQSPRYKIIEKRQSVAFWCNPISGHATLYWYQQILGQGPKLLIQFQNNGVVDDSQLPKDRFSAERLKGVDSTLKIQPAKLEDSAVYLCASSSRSVPGQVGTGELFFGEGSRLTVL.

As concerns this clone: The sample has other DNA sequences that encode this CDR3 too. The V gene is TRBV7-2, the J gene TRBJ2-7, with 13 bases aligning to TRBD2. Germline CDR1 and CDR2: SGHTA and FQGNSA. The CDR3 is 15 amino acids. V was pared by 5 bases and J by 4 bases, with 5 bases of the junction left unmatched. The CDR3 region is CASSPRTSGGYEQYF. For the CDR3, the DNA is TGTGCCAGCAGCCCCCGGACTAGCGGGGGTTACGAGCAGTACTTC.

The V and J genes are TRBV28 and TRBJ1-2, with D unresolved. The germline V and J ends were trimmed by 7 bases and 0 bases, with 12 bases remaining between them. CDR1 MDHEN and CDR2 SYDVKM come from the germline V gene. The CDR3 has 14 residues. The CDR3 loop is CASTLAVTNYGYTF. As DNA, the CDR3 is TGTGCCAGCACCCTAGCCGTAACTAACTATGGCTACACCTTC.

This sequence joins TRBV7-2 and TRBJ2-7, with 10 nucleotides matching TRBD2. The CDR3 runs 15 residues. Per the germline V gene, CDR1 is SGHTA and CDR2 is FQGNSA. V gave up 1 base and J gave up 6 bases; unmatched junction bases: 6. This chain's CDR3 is CASSLVLAGAGEQYF. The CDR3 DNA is TGTGCCAGCAGCTTAGTCCTAGCGGGAGCGGGCGAGCAGTACTTC.

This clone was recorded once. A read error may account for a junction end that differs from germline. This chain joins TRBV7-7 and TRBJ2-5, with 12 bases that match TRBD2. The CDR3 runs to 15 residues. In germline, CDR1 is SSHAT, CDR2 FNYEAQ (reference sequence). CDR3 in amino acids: CASSLGLAGSETQYF. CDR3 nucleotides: TGTGCTAGCAGCTTAGGACTAGCGGGAAGTGAGACCCAGTACTTC.

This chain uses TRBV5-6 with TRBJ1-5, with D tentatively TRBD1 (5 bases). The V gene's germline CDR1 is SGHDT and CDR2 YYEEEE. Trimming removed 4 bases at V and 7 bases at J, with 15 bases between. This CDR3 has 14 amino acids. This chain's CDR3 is CASSESGSKQPQHF. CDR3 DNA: TGTGCCAGCAGCGAATCAGGGTCGAAGCAGCCCCAGCATTTT.

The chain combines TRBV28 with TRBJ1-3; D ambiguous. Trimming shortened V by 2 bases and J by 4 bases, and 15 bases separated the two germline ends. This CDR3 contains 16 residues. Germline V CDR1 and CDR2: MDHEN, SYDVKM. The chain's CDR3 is CASSLGVGGSGNTIYF. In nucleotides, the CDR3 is TGTGCCAGCAGTTTAGGGGTGGGAGGCTCAGGAAACACCATATATTTT.

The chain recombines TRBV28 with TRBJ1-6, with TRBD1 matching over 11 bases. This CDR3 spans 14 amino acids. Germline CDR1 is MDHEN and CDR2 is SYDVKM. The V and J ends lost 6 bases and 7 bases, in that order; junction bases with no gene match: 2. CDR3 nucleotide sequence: TGTGCCAGCAGGGGACAGGGGGAAAATTCACCCCTCCACTTT. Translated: CASRGQGENSPLHF.

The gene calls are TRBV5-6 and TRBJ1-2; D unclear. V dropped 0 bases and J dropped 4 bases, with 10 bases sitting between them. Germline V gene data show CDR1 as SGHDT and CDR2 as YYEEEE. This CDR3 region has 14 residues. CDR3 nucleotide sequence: TGTGCCAGCAGCTTGGGGCAGTTCCTCTATGGCTACACCTTC. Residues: CASSLGQFLYGYTF.

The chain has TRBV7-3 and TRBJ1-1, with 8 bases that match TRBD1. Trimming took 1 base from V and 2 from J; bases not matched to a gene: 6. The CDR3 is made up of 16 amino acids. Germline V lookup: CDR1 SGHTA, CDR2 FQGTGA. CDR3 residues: CASSLRQGAINTEAFF. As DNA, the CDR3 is TGTGCCAGCAGCTTAAGGCAGGGGGCGATAAACACTGAAGCTTTCTTT.

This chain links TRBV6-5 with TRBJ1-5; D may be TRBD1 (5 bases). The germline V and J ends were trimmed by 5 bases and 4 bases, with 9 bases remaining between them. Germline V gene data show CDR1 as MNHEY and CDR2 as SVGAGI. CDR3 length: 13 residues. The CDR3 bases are TGTGCCAGCAGTCTGGACACTAATCAGCCCCAGCATTTT. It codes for CASSLDTNQPQHF.

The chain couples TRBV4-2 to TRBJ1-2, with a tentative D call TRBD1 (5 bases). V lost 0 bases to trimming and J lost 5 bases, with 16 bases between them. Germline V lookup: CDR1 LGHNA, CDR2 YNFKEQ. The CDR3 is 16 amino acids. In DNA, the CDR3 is TGTGCCAGCAGCCAAGATTTAGTCGGACAAGTATATGGCTACACCTTC. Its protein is CASSQDLVGQVYGYTF.

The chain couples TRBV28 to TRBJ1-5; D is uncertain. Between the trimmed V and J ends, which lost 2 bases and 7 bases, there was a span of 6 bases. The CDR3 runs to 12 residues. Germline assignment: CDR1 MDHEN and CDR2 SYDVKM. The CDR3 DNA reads TGTGCCAGCAGTTTAGTTGCGCAGCCCCAGCATTTT. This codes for CASSLVAQPQHF.

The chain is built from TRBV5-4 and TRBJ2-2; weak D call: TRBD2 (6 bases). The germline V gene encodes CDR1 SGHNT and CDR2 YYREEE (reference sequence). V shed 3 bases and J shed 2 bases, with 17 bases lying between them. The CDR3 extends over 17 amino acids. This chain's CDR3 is CASSSRKSGGNTGELFF. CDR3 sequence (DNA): TGTGCCAGCAGCTCACGAAAGTCCGGGGGAAACACCGGGGAGCTGTTTTTT.

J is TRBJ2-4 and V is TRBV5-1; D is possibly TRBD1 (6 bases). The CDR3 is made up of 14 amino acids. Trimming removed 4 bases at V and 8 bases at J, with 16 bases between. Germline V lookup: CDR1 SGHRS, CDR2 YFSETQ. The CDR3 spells CASSLQGDRDIQYF. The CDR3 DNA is TGCGCCAGCAGCCTACAGGGAGATAGGGACATTCAGTACTTC.

CDR3 coding DNA: TGTGCCAGCAGTTACCGGACAGGGGTTGGCTACACCTTC. It translates to CASSYRTGVGYTF. The chain has TRBV6-5 and TRBJ1-2; TRBD1 matches 9 bases. CDR1 MNHEY and CDR2 SVGAGI come from the germline V gene. The CDR3 has 13 residues. V lost 2 bases, J lost 7 bases, and 2 bases stayed unmatched.